One and the same sample provided the 17 T cell receptor beta chains below, sequenced in a study of T cells in women clearing cervical HPV infection. Using immunoSEQ multiplex PCR, the repertoire was profiled, and TCRdb retains in-frame clones only, with some absent. This sample's clone table lists tens of thousands of clones. What was sequenced was blood buffy coat. The receptor source for this set is a woman aged 18-70 years with a cervical HPV16 infection that either progressed to CIN3+ or cleared (not recorded which).

As concerns this clone: Coverage ceases 3 residues before the CDR3 finishes, and the germline J gene fills in the end. The rearrangement joins TRBV19 to TRBJ1-2; 7 bases agree with TRBD1. Germline V lookup: CDR1 LNHDA, CDR2 SQIVND (reference sequence). CDR3 size: 15 residues. The CDR3 loop reads CASSIRIQGTYDYTF. CDR3 bases read: TGTGCCAGTAGTATTAGGATACAGGGGACCTACGAC.

A word on this clone: The read finishes 3 residues shy of the CDR3 end, and the germline J gene is used to complete it. The chain has TRBV18 and TRBJ1-4, with TRBD1 matching 10 bases. With V trimmed by 3 bases and J by 0 bases, 1 base remained unmatched. The CDR3 has 16 residues. In germline, CDR1 is KGHSH, CDR2 LQKENI. The CDR3 protein is CASSPGQGTTNEKLFF. The sequenced CDR3 bases are TGTGCCAGCTCACCGGGACAGGGGACAACTAATGAAAAA.

Of note for this clone: From the germline J gene comes the end of the CDR3, since the read stops 3 residues before it. The J gene is TRBJ2-5, the V gene TRBV20-1; 13 positions agree with TRBD2. The CDR3 covers 16 residues. Trimming removed 2 bases from V and 4 bases from J; junction bases left unmatched: 7. Germline loops: CDR1 DFQATT, CDR2 SNEGSKA (reference sequence). The CDR3 DNA, read in part, is TGCAGTGCTAGAAAGGGACTAGCGGGATGGCGAGAGACC. The encoded protein is CSARKGLAGWRET. The full CDR3 is CSARKGLAGWRETQYF.

On this clone itself: The CDR3 end is not reached by the read, which stops 3 residues before it; the germline J gene fills it in. The chain has TRBV6-1 and TRBJ1-6; 9 bases agree with TRBD1. Germline V gives CDR1 MNHNS, CDR2 SASEGT. The junction had 6 bases not matched to a gene; V was cut back by 3 bases and J by 9 bases. The CDR3 sequence is 15 residues long. CDR3: CASSDRDRDRSPLHF. The sequenced CDR3 bases are TGTGCCAGCAGTGACCGGGACAGGGATCGTTCACCC.

On this clone itself: The DNA ends 3 residues before the CDR3 does, and the rest of the CDR3 is filled in from the germline J gene. The rearrangement links TRBV6-1 to TRBJ1-5; a weak D match, TRBD1 (5 bases). CDR1 is MNHNS and CDR2 is SASEGT in the germline V gene. This CDR3 contains 14 residues. V lost 2 bases and J lost 5, with 10 bases in between. The part of the CDR3 DNA that was read is TGTGCCAGCAGTGAAAAATGGGGCGATCAGCCC. It specifies CASSEKWGDQP. Given in full, the CDR3 is CASSEKWGDQPQHF.

With regard to this clone: The read halts 3 residues ahead of the CDR3 end, with the missing end drawn from the germline J gene. J is TRBJ2-1 and V is TRBV7-3, with TRBD1 matching 12 bases. V gave up 2 bases and J gave up 7 bases; unmatched junction bases: 6. The germline V gene has CDR1 SGHTA and CDR2 FQGTGA. The CDR3 loop spans 16 amino acids. The CDR3 loop reads CASSLGGTGGGNEQFF. Incomplete CDR3 DNA: TGTGCCAGCAGCTTAGGAGGGACAGGGGGCGGGAATGAG.

Note on this clone: The read is 3 residues too short to cover the CDR3 end, so that end is filled in from the germline J gene. The rearrangement joins TRBV20-1 to TRBJ2-3, with TRBD1 matching over 7 bases. The ends lost 5 bases at V and 1 base at J; junction bases unmatched: 18. The CDR3 covers 18 residues. Germline assignment: CDR1 DFQATT and CDR2 SNEGSKA (reference sequence). The CDR3 loop is CSALRQGSRPRGTDTQYF. The sequenced part of the CDR3 DNA is TGCAGTGCTTTAAGACAGGGATCTCGCCCAAGGGGCACAGATACG.

Turning to this clone: The read ends 3 residues early relative to the CDR3; the germline J gene fills the gap. V gene TRBV6-2 or TRBV6-3 combines with J gene TRBJ1-4; maybe TRBD1 (6 bases). Germline V lookup: CDR1 MNHEY, CDR2 SVGEGT. The CDR3 has 16 amino acids. CDR3 DNA (partial): TGTGCCAGCAGTACCTACAGGGTGACTGGGGCCAACGTA. Translation: CASSTYRVTGANV. The full CDR3 protein is CASSTYRVTGANVLFF.

In the case of this clone: The CDR3 end falls 3 residues outside the read, so it is completed with the germline J gene. This rearrangement joins TRBV20-1 to TRBJ1-6; tentative D call: TRBD1 (5 bases). The V gene's germline CDR1 is DFQATT and CDR2 SNEGSKA (reference sequence). The CDR3 is 16 residues long. The V and J ends lost 0 bases and 7 bases respectively, with 16 bases between them. The CDR3 bases that were read are TGCAGTGCTAGAGATTCTCAAGGGACTCAAAATTCACCC. As protein: CSARDSQGTQNSP. The whole CDR3 sequence is CSARDSQGTQNSPLHF.

In the case of this clone: The DNA ends 3 residues before the CDR3 does, and the rest of the CDR3 is filled in from the germline J gene. The gene calls are TRBV5-1 and TRBJ1-1, with no clear D. Germline lookup yields CDR1 SGHRS and CDR2 YFSETQ. Trimming pared 0 bases from V and 1 base from J, leaving 10 bases between. The CDR3 has 15 residues. CDR3 bases read: TGCGCCAGCAGCTTGGGGACTGATAAGAACACTGAA. This encodes CASSLGTDKNTE. The whole CDR3 protein is CASSLGTDKNTEAFF.

In the case of this clone: With the read ending 3 residues before the CDR3 end, the germline J gene is used to fill in that end. The chain combines TRBV5-6 with TRBJ1-2, with 12 bases identical to TRBD1. With 3 bases clipped from V and 5 bases from J, the junction kept 2 bases outside the gene matches. Germline V gene lookup returns CDR1 SGHDT and CDR2 YYEEEE. This CDR3 contains 14 residues. Incomplete CDR3 DNA: TGTGCCAGCAGCTGGGGACAGGGGGCGTATGGC. This encodes CASSWGQGAYG. In full, the CDR3 is CASSWGQGAYGYTF.

As to this clone: With the read ending 3 residues before the CDR3 end, the germline J gene is used to fill in that end. The chain recombines TRBV7-6 with TRBJ2-1; 7 positions agree with TRBD2. Germline V CDR1 and CDR2: SGHVS, FNYEAQ. Trimming removed 5 bases from V and 4 bases from J; junction bases left unmatched: 11. The CDR3 extends over 16 amino acids. The CDR3 loop is CASSPGLGLSYNEQFF. The CDR3 bases that were read are TGTGCCAGCAGCCCGGGCTTGGGACTATCGTACAATGAG.

With respect to this clone: The read ends 3 residues early relative to the CDR3; the germline J gene fills the gap. The chain joins TRBV20-1 to TRBJ1-5; TRBD1 matches 7 bases. The trim removed 3 bases at V and 3 bases at J, leaving 5 bases unmatched. CDR1 and CDR2 (germline): DFQATT, SNEGSKA (reference sequence). The CDR3 contains 14 residues. CDR3 residues: CSARKGTVNQPQHF. CDR3 DNA (partial): TGCAGTGCTAGGAAAGGGACAGTCAATCAGCCC.

Concerning this clone: One junction end disagrees with the germline gene, perhaps due to a read error. The read is 3 residues too short to cover the CDR3 end, so that end is filled in from the germline J gene. The V gene is TRBV2, the J gene TRBJ1-2; tentative D call: TRBD1 (5 bases). CDR3 size: 14 residues. Germline values: CDR1 SNHLY, CDR2 FYNNEI. CDR3 protein: CARSVQGPNYGYTF. The DNA read from the CDR3 is TGTGCCAGAAGTGTTCAGGGCCCAAACTATGGC.

Details on this clone: The read finishes 3 residues shy of the CDR3 end, and the germline J gene is used to complete it. The V and J genes are TRBV2 and TRBJ1-5, with 11 bases matching TRBD1. The CDR3 contains 15 residues. Germline V gene lookup returns CDR1 SNHLY and CDR2 FYNNEI. J was trimmed by 6 bases and V by 6 bases; bases with no gene match: 7. CDR3 DNA (partial): TGTGCCAGCAGAGGACAGGGGGCGCAGGGTCAGCCC. Its protein is CASRGQGAQGQP. The entire CDR3 reads CASRGQGAQGQPQHF.

For this clone: The read is 3 residues too short to cover the CDR3 end, so that end is filled in from the germline J gene. The chain carries TRBV5-1 and TRBJ1-2, with TRBD1 matching over 9 bases. With 0 bases clipped from V and 7 bases from J, the junction kept 7 bases outside the gene matches. The CDR3 sequence is 15 residues long. Germline CDR1 is SGHRS and CDR2 is YFSETQ. CDR3 DNA, as far as it was read: TGCGCCAGCAGCTTGGGTGTGGGACAGGGTACTGGC. This encodes CASSLGVGQGTG. The whole CDR3 reads CASSLGVGQGTGYTF.

To note about this clone: The observed sequence ends 3 residues before the CDR3 terminus, with the missing tail filled in from the germline J gene. V and J are TRBV5-5 and TRBJ1-5; possible D gene TRBD1, 6 bases. Germline V gene data show CDR1 as SGHKS and CDR2 as YYEKEE (reference sequence). The germline V and J ends were trimmed by 7 bases and 4 bases, with 12 bases remaining between them. The CDR3 has 13 residues. CDR3 protein: CASSGGPNQPQHF. Partial CDR3 DNA: TGTGCCAGCTCGGGGGGGCCGAATCAGCCC.